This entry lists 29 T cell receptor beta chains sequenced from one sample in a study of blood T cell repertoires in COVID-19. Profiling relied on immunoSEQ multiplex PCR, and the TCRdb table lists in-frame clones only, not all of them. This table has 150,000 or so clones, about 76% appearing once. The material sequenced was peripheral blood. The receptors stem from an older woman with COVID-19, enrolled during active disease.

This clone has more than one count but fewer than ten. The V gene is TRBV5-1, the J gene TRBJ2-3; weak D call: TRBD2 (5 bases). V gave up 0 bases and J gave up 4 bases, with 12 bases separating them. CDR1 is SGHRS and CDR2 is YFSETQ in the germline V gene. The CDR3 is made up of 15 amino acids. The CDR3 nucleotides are TGCGCCAGCAGCTTGGGGGCTAGCTCGGCAGATACGCAGTATTTT. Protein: CASSLGASSADTQYF.

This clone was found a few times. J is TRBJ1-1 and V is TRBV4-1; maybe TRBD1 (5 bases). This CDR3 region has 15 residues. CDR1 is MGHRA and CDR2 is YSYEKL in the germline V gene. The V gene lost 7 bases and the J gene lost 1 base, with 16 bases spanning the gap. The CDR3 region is CASTLGHSGNTEAFF. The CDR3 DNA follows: TGCGCCAGCACCTTAGGACATTCGGGGAACACTGAAGCTTTCTTT.

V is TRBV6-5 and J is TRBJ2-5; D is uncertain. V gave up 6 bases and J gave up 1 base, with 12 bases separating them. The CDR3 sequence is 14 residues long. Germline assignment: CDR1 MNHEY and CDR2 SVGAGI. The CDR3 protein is CASSARRGQETQYF. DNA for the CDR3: TGTGCCAGCAGCGCACGACGCGGCCAAGAGACCCAGTACTTC.

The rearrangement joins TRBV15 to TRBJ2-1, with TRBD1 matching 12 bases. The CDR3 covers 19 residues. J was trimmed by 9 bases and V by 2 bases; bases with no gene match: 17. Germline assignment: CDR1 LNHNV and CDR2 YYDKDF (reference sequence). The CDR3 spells CATSRHTPGQGANLGEQFF. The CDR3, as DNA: TGTGCCACCAGCAGACACACTCCGGGACAGGGGGCGAATTTAGGTGAGCAGTTCTTC.

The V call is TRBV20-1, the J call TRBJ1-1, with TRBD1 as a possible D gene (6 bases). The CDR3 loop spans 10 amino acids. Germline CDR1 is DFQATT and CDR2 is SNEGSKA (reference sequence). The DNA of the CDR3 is TGCAGCGCACAGGGATTCGGAGCTTTCTTT. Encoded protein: CSAQGFGAFF.

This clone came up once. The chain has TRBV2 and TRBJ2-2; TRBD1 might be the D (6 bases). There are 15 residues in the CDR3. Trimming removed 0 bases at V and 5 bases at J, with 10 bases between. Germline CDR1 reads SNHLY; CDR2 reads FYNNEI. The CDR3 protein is CASSEAQGLTGELFF. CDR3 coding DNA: TGTGCCAGCAGTGAAGCCCAGGGGTTGACCGGGGAGCTGTTTTTT.

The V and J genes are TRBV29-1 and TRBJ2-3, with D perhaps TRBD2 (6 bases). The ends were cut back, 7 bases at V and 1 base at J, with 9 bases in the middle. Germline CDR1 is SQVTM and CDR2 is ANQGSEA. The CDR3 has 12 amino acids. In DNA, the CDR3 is TGCAGCGCCATAGCGGGCACAGATACGCAGTATTTT. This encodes CSAIAGTDTQYF.

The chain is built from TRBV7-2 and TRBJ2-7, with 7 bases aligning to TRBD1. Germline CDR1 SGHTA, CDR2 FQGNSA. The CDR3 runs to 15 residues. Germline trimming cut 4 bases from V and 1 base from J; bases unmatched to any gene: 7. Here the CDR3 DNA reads TGTGCCAGCAGCTCCTCGACAGGGAATTCCTACGAGCAGTACTTC. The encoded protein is CASSSSTGNSYEQYF.

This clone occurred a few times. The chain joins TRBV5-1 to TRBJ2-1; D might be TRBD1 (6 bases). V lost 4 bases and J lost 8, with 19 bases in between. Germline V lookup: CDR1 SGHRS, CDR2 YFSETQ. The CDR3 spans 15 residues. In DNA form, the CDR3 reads TGCGCCAGCAGCCAGACCGACAGGCTCAGTTATGAGCAGTTCTTC. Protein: CASSQTDRLSYEQFF.

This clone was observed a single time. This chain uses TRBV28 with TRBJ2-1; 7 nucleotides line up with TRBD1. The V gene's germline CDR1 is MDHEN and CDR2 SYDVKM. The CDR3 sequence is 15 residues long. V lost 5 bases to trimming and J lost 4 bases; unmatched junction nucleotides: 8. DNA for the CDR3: TGTGCCAGCAGTCCTCGACAGGGTGGGTACAATGAGCAGTTCTTC. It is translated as CASSPRQGGYNEQFF. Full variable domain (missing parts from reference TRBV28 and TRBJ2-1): DVKVTQSSRYLVKRTGEKVFLECVQDMDHENMFWYRQDPGLGLRLIYFSYDVKMKEKGDIPEGYSVSREKKERFSLILESASTNQTSMYLCASSPRQGGYNEQFFGPGTRLTVL.

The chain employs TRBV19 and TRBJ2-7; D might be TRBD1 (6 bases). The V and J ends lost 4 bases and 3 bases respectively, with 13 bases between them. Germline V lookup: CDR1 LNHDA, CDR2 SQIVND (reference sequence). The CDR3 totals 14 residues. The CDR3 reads CASSTPGTLYEQYF. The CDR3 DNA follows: TGTGCCAGTAGTACACCCGGGACACTCTACGAGCAGTACTTC.

CDR3 sequence (DNA): TGTGCCAGCAGTTGGTTACAGGGGGATAACACTGAAGCTTTCTTT. This encodes CASSWLQGDNTEAFF. This chain joins TRBV2 and TRBJ1-1, with 8 bases aligning to TRBD1. The CDR3 contains 15 residues. The germline gives CDR1 SNHLY, CDR2 FYNNEI. V lost 5 bases to trimming and J lost 2 bases; unmatched junction nucleotides: 7.

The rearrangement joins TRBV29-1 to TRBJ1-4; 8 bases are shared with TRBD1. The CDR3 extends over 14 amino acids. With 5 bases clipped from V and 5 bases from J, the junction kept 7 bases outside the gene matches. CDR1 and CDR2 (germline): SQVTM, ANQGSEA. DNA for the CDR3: TGCAGCGTTAGGACAGGGCCGATGAATGAAAAACTGTTTTTT. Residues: CSVRTGPMNEKLFF.

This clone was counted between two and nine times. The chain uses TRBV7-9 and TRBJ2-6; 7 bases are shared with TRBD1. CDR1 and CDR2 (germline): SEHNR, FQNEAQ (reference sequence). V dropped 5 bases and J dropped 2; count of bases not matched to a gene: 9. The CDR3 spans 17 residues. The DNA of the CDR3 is TGTGCCAGCAGCGGTGACAGGGCTCTCCCTGGGGCCAACGTCCTGACTTTC. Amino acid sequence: CASSGDRALPGANVLTF.

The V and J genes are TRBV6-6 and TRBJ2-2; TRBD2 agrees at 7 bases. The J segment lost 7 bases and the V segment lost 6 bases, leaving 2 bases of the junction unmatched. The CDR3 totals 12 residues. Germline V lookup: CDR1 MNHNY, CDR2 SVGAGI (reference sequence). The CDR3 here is CASSRGSGELFF. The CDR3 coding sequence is TGTGCCAGCAGCCGCGGGAGCGGGGAGCTGTTTTTT.

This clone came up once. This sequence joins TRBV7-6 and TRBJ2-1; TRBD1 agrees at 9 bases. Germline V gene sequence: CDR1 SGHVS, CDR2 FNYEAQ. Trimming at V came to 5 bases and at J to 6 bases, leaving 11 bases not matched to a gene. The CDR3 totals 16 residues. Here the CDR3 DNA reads TGTGCCAGCAGCGCGACCCCGGGACAGGGATCCAATGAGCAGTTCTTC. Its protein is CASSATPGQGSNEQFF.

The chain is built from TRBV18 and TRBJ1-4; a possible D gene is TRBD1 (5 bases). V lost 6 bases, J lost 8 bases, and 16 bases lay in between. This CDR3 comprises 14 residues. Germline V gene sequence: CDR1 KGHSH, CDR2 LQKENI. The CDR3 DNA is TGTGCCAGCTCCAAGGCAGGGATTAAGGAAAAACTGTTTTTT. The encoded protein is CASSKAGIKEKLFF.

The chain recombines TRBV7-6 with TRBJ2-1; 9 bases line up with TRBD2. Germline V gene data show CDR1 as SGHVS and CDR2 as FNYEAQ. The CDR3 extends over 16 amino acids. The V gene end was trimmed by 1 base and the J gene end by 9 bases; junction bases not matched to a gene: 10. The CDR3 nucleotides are TGTGCCAGCAGCTTAGATGGCGGGGGGGCTCTCCGTGAGCAGTTCTTC. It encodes CASSLDGGGALREQFF.

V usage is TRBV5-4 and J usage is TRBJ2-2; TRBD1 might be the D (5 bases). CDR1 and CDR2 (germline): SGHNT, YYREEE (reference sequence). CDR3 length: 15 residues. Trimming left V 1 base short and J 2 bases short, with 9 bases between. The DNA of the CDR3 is TGTGCCAGCAGCTTGCAGGGTCTCAACACCGGGGAGCTGTTTTTT. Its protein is CASSLQGLNTGELFF.

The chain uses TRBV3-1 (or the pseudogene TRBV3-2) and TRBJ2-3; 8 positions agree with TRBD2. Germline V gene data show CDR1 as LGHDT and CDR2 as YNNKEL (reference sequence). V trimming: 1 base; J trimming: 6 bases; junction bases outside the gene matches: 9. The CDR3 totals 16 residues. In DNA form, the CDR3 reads TGTGCCAGCAGCCAAGTGGCGGGGGGCCTGGTGGATACGCAGTATTTT. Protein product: CASSQVAGGLVDTQYF.

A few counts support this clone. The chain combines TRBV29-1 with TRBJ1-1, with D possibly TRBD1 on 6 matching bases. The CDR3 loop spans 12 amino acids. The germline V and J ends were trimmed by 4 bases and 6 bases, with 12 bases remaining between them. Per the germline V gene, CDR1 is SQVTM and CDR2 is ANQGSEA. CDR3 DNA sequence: TGCAGCGTTGTTCCCAGGGGAGCTGAAGCTTTCTTT. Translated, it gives CSVVPRGAEAFF.

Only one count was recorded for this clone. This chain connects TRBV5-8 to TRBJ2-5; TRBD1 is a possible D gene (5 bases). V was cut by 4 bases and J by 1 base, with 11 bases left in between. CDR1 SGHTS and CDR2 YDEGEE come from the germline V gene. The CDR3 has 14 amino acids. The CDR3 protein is CASSIQGLQETQYF. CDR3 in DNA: TGTGCCAGCAGCATTCAGGGTCTCCAAGAGACCCAGTACTTC.

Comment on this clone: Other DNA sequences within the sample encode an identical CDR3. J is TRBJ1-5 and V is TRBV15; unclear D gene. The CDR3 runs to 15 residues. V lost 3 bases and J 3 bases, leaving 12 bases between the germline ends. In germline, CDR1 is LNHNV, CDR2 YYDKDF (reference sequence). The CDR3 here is CATSRDRGFNQPQHF. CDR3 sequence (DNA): TGTGCCACCAGCAGGGACCGGGGTTTCAATCAGCCCCAGCATTTT.

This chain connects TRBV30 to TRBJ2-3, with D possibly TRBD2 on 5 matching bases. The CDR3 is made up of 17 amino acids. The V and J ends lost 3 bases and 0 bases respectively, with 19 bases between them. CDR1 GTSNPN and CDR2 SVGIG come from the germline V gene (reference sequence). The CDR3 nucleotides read TGTGCCTGGAGCCGCCTCTTCGGGAAGGCCAGCACAGATACGCAGTATTTT. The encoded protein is CAWSRLFGKASTDTQYF.

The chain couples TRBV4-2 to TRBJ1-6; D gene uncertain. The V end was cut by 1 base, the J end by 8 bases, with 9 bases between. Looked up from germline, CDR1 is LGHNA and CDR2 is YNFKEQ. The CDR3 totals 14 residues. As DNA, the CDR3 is TGTGCCAGCAGCCAAGGGAAAGCGGATTCACCCCTCCACTTT. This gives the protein CASSQGKADSPLHF.

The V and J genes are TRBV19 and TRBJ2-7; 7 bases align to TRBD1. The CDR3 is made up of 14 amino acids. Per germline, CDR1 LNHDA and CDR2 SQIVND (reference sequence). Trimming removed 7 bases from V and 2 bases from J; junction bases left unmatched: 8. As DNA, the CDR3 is TGTGCCAGTATGGCGGACAGGAGTCCCTACGAGCAGTACTTC. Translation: CASMADRSPYEQYF.

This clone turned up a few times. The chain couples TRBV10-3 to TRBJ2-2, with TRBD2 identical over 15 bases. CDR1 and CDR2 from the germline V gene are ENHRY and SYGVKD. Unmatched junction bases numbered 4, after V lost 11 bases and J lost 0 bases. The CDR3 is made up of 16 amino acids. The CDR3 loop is CAGGTSGGSNTGELFF. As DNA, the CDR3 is TGTGCCGGCGGGACTAGCGGGGGGTCGAACACCGGGGAGCTGTTTTTT.

CDR3 bases: TGTGCCAGCAGTTACTCTACCGGGACAGGGGGCAGTAGCTACACCTTC. This translates into CASSYSTGTGGSSYTF. This sequence joins TRBV6-5 and TRBJ1-2; 12 nucleotides line up with TRBD1. Germline CDR1 reads MNHEY; CDR2 reads SVGAGI. The CDR3 is made up of 16 amino acids. With V trimmed by 0 bases and J by 9 bases, 8 bases remained unmatched.

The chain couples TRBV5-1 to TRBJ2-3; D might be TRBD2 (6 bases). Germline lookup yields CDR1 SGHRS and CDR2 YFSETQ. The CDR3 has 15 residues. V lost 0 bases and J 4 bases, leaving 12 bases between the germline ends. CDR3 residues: CASSLGSTGADTQYF. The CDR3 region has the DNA TGCGCCAGCAGCTTGGGGTCAACGGGGGCAGATACGCAGTATTTT.